This T cell receptor beta chain was retrieved from a study of T cells after yellow fever vaccination. The overall study: SMART-Seq v4 Ultra Low Input prepared libraries from low-cell fractions. Study-wide points: Though weaker, the secondary response peaked faster, on day 5 versus 15.

TCR cDNA, made by 5'RACE template switching, carried an added universal primer site and UMIs. TCRdb processed the 5' RACE reads anew with MiXCR; each CDR3 protein has one entry. The table includes 300,000 to 400,000 distinct CDR3 sequences, more than 5.5% detected once. Of note for this clonotype: Its antigen is unidentified.

Trimming removed 11 bases at V and 7 bases at J, with 21 bases between. Germline V gene lookup returns CDR1 ENHRY and CDR2 SYGVKD. There are 14 residues in the CDR3. Sequencing was performed on PBMCs, taken 5 days after the yellow fever booster vaccination. This TCR was recovered from a man aged 30 to 39 who received the YFV17D yellow fever vaccine. This rearrangement joins TRBV10-3 to TRBJ1-3; the D gene is possibly TRBD1 (5 bases). The DNA for the CDR3 is TGTGCCCACAAAGGCCGAGGGGTCGGGAACACCATATATTTT. Protein: CAHKGRGVGNTIYF.